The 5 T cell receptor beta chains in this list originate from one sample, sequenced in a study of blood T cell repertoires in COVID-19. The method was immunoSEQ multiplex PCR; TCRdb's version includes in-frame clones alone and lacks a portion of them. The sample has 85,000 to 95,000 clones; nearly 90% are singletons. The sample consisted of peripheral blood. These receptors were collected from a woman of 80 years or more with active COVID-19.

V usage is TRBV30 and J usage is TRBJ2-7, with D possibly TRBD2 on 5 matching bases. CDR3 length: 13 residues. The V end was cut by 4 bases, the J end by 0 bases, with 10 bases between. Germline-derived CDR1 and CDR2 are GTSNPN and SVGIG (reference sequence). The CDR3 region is CAWTRLLSYEQYF. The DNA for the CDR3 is TGTGCCTGGACGAGACTACTCTCCTACGAGCAGTACTTC. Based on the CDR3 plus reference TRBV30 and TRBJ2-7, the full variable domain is SQTIHQWPATLVQPVGSPLSLECTVEGTSNPNLYWYRQAAGRGLQLLFYSVGIGQISSEVPQNLSASRPQDRQFILSSKKLLLSDSGFYLCAWTRLLSYEQYFGPGTRLTVT.

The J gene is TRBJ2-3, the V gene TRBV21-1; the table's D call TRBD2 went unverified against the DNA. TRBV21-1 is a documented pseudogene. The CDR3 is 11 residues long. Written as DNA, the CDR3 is TGTGCCAGCCCTAGAGGAGATACGCAGTATTTT. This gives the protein CASPRGDTQYF.

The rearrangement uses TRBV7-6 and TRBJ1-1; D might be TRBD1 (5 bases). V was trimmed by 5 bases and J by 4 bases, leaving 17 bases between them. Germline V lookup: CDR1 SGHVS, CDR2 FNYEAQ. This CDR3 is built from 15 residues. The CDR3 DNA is TGTGCCAGCAGCCCCCCGTGGGGTCAGGGCACTGAAGCTTTCTTT. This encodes CASSPPWGQGTEAFF.

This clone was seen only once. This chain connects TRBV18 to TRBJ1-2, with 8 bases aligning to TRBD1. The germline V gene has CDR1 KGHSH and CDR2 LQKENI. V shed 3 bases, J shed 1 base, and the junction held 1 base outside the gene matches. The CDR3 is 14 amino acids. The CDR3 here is CASSPGQDNYGYTF. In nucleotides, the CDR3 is TGTGCCAGCTCACCGGGACAGGATAACTATGGCTACACCTTC.

CDR3 sequence reads: CATWDRGSFGPQHF. CDR3 DNA: TGTGCCACTTGGGACAGGGGCTCTTTTGGGCCCCAGCATTTT. This chain joins TRBV28 and TRBJ1-5, with 10 positions matching TRBD1. V trimming: 10 bases; J trimming: 9 bases; junction bases outside the gene matches: 12. Germline V lookup: CDR1 MDHEN, CDR2 SYDVKM. There are 14 residues in the CDR3.